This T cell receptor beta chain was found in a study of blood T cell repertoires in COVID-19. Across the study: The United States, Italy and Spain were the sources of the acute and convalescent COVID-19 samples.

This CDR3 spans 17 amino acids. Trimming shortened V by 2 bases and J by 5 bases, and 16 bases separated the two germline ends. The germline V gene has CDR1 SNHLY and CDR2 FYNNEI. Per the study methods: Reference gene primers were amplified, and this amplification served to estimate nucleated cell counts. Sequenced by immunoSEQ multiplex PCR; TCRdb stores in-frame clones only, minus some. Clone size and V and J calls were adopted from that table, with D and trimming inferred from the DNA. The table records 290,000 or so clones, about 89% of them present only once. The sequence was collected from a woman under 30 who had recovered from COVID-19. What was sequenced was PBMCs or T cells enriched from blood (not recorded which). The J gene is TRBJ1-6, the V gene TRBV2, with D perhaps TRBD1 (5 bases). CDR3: CASSEWGSRTDNSPLHF. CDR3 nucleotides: TGTGCCAGCAGTGAATGGGGCAGCCGGACCGATAATTCACCCCTCCACTTT.